The subject of this entry is one T cell receptor (beta chain). Its specificity is not known. This specimen belongs to a study of cytomegalovirus exposure and HLA in healthy donors. Study-level results: Presence/absence comparisons presumed near-even sequencing depth among donors. Segments of the TCR beta V type were, in most cases, productive about 87% or about 30% of the time in an earlier analysis.

Germline lookup yields CDR1 SEHNR and CDR2 FQNEAQ (reference sequence). V lost 1 base and J lost 0; bases outside the gene matches: 0. The CDR3 has 15 residues. Primers included in the PCR were 60 Vbeta and 13 Jbeta primers. In the authors' methods: An analysis that came later counted 77 million or so unique TCR beta chains, roughly 11 million shared. Assay: immunoSEQ multiplex PCR; the TCRdb copy retains only in-frame clones and omits some. The V and J calls and clone size are taken from that table; D and trimming were inferred from the DNA. This sample carries approximately 120,000 clones, just under 70% of them seen once, and the ten largest clones take under 6.5%.

Sequenced material: PBMCs. The rearrangement joins TRBV7-9 to TRBJ1-3, with 7 positions matching TRBD1. This sequence was found in a woman in her sixties or seventies in good health and CMV-seropositive. The CDR3 spells CASSLGTGSGNTIYF. The CDR3, as DNA: TGTGCCAGCAGCTTAGGGACAGGCTCTGGAAACACCATATATTTT.